This T cell receptor (beta chain) came from a study of somatic mutations in cytotoxic T cells in rheumatoid arthritis. The length of the CDR3 is 17 residues. Trimming cost V 1 base and J 5 bases, with 19 bases left between them. The V gene's germline CDR1 is SGHTA and CDR2 FQGNSA. Measured with immunoSEQ multiplex PCR; TCRdb has only the in-frame clones, and not every one. The table shows 15,000 to 20,000 clones, with under 85% occurring only once. Material for sequencing was CD8+ T cells sorted from blood. This TCR derives from a man between 18 and 29 years old with rheumatoid arthritis. The gene calls are TRBV7-2 and TRBJ2-3; D is possibly TRBD1 (6 bases). Written as DNA, the CDR3 is TGTGCCAGCAGCTTAGTTAATTATTTGGGCAGGGGAGATACGCAGTATTTT. Translated, it gives CASSLVNYLGRGDTQYF.